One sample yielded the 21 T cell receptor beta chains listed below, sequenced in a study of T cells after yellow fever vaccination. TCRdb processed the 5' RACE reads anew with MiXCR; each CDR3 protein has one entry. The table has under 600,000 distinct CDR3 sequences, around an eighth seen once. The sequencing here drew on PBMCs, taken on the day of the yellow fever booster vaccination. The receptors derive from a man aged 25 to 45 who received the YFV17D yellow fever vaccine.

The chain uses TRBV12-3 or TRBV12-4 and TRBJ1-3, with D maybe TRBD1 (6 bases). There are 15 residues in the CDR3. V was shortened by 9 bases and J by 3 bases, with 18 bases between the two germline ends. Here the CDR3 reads CASQEGGLGGNTIYF. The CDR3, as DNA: TGTGCCAGTCAAGAAGGGGGGCTGGGTGGAAACACCATATATTTT.

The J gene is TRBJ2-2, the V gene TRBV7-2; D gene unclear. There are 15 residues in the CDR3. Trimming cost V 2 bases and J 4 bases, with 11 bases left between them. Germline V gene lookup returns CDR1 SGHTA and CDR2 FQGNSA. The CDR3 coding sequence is TGTGCCAGCAGCTTAAACAGACGATTCACCGGGGAGCTGTTTTTT. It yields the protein CASSLNRRFTGELFF. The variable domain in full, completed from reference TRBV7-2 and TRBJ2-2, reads GAGVSQSPSNKVTEKGKDVELRCDPISGHTALYWYRQSLGQGLEFLIYFQGNSAPDKSGLPSDRFSAERTGGSVSTLTIQRTQQEDSAVYLCASSLNRRFTGELFFGEGSRLTVL.

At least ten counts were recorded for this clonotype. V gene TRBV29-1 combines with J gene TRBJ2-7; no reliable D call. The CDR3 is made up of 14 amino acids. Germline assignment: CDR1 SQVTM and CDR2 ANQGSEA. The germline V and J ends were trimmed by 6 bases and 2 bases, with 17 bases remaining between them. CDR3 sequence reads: CSVAVGSHPYEQYF. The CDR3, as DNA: TGCAGCGTGGCAGTGGGTTCTCACCCCTACGAGCAGTACTTC.

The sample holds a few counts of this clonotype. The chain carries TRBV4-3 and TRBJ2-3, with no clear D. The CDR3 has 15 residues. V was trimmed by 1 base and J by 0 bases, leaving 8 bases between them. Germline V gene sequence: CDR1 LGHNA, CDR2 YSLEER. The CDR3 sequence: CASSQGSPSTDTQYF. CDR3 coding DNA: TGCGCCAGCAGCCAAGGGAGTCCGAGCACAGATACGCAGTATTTT.

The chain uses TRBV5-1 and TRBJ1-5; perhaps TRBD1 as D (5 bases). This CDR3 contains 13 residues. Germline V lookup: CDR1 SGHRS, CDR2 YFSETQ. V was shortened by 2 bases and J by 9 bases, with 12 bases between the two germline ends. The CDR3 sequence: CASSFNGGPPQHF. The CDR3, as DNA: TGCGCCAGCAGCTTTAACGGGGGACCGCCCCAGCATTTT.

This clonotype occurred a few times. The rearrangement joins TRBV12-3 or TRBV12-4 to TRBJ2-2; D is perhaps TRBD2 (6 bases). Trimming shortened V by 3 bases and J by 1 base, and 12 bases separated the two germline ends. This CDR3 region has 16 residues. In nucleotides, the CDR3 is TGTGCCAGCAGTTTCATTCTAGCGCAGAACACCGGGGAGCTGTTTTTT. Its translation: CASSFILAQNTGELFF.

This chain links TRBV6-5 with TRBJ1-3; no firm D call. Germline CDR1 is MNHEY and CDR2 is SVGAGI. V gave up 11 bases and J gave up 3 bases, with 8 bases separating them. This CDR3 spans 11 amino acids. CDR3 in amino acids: CAVTGGNTIYF. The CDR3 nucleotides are TGTGCCGTAACCGGTGGAAACACCATATATTTT.

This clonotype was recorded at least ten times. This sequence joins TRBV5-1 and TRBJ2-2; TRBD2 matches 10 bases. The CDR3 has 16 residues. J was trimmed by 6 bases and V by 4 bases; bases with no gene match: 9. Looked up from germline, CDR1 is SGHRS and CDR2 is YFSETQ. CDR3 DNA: TGCGCCAGCAGCCGGAGCGGGAGGGCCAATCCCGGGGAGCTGTTTTTT. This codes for CASSRSGRANPGELFF.

The CDR3 DNA sequence: TGTGCCAGCAGCCAATTCCCTGGGTATAGCAATCAGCCCCAGCATTTT. The encoded protein is CASSQFPGYSNQPQHF. The chain uses TRBV7-8 and TRBJ1-5; D remains ambiguous. The CDR3 extends over 16 amino acids. Looked up from germline, CDR1 is SGHVS and CDR2 is FQNEAQ. V lost 5 bases to trimming and J lost 0 bases, with 14 bases between them.

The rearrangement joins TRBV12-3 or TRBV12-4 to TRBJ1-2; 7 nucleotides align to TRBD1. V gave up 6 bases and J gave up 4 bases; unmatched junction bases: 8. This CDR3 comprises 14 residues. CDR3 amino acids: CASSRDSQTYGYTF. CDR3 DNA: TGTGCCAGCAGCCGGGACAGCCAAACCTATGGCTACACCTTC.

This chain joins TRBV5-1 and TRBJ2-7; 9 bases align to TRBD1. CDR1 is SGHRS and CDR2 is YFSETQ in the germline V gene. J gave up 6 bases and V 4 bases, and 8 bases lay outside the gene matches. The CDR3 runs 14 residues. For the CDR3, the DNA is TGCGCCAGCAGCCAGGGACAGGGACTCGGCGAGCAGTACTTC. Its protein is CASSQGQGLGEQYF. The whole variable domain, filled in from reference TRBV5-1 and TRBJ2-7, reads KAGVTQTPRYLIKTRGQQVTLSCSPISGHRSVSWYQQTPGQGLQFLFEYFSETQRNKGNFPGRFSGRQFSNSRSEMNVSTLELGDSALYLCASSQGQGLGEQYFGPGTRLTVT.

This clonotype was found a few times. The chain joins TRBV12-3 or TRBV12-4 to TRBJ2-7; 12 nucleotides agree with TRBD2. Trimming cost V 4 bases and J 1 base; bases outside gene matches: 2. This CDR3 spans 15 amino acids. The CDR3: CASSSGLAGSYEQYF. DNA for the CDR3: TGTGCCAGCAGTTCTGGACTAGCGGGATCCTACGAGCAGTACTTC.

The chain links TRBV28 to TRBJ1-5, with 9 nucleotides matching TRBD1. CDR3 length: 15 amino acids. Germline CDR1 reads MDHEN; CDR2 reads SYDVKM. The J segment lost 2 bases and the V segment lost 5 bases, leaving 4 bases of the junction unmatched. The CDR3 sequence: CASSKQGAGNQPQHF. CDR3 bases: TGTGCCAGCAGTAAACAGGGGGCAGGCAATCAGCCCCAGCATTTT.

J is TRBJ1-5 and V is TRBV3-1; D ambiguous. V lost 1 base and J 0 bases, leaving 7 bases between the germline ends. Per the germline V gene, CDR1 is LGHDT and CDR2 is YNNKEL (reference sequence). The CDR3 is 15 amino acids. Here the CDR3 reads CASSQAPYSNQPQHF. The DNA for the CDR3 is TGTGCCAGCAGCCAAGCACCCTATAGCAATCAGCCCCAGCATTTT.

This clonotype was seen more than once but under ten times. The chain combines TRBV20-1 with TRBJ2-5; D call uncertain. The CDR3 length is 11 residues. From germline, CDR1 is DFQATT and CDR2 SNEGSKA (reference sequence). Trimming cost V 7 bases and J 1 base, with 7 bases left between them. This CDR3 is CSVQAQETQYF. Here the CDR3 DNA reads TGCAGTGTCCAGGCCCAAGAGACCCAGTACTTC.

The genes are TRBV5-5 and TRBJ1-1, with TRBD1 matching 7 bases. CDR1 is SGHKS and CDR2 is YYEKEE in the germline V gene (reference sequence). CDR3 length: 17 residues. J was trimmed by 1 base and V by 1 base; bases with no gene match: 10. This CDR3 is CASSLWFSGGSNTEAFF. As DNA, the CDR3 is TGTGCCAGCAGCTTGTGGTTTTCAGGGGGTTCGAACACTGAAGCTTTCTTT. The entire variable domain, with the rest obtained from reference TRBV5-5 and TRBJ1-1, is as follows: DAGVTQSPTHLIKTRGQQVTLRCSPISGHKSVSWYQQVLGQGPQFIFQYYEKEERGRGNFPDRFSARQFPNYSSELNVNALLLGDSALYLCASSLWFSGGSNTEAFFGQGTRLTVV.

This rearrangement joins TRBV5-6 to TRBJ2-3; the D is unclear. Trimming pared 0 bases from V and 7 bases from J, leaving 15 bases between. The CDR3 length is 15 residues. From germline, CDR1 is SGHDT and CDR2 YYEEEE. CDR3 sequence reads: CASSLVGRAPNTQYF. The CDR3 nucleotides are TGTGCCAGCAGCTTGGTGGGCCGGGCCCCGAATACGCAGTATTTT. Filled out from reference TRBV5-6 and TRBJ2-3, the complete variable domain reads DAGVTQSPTHLIKTRGQQVTLRCSPKSGHDTVSWYQQALGQGPQFIFQYYEEEERQRGNFPDRFSGHQFPNYSSELNVNALLLGDSALYLCASSLVGRAPNTQYFGPGTRLTVL.

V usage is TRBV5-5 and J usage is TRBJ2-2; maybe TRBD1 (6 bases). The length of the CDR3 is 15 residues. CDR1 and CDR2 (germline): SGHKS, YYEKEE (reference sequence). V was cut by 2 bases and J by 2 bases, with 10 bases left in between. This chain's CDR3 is CASSFGGQNTGELFF. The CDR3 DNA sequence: TGTGCCAGCAGCTTTGGGGGACAAAACACCGGGGAGCTGTTTTTT.

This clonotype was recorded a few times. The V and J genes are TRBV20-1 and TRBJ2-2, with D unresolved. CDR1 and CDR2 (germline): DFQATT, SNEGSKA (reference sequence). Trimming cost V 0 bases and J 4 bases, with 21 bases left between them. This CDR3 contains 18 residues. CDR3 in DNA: TGCAGTGCTAGAGATCCCCAAAAACTACGGCTTGGCACCGGGGAGCTGTTTTTT. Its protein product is CSARDPQKLRLGTGELFF.

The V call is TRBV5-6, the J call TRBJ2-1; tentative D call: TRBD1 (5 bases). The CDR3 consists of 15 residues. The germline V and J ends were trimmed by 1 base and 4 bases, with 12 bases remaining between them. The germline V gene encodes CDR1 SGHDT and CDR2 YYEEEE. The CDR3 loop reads CASSLPGLSYNEQFF. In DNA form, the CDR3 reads TGTGCCAGCAGCTTGCCAGGGCTATCATACAATGAGCAGTTCTTC.

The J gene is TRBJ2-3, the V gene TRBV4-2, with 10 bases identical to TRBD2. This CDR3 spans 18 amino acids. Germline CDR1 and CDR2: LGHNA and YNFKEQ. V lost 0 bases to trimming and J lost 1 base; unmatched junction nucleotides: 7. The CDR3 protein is CASSQDEGLAGGTDTQYF. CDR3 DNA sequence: TGTGCCAGCAGCCAAGATGAAGGGCTAGCGGGAGGCACAGATACGCAGTATTTT.